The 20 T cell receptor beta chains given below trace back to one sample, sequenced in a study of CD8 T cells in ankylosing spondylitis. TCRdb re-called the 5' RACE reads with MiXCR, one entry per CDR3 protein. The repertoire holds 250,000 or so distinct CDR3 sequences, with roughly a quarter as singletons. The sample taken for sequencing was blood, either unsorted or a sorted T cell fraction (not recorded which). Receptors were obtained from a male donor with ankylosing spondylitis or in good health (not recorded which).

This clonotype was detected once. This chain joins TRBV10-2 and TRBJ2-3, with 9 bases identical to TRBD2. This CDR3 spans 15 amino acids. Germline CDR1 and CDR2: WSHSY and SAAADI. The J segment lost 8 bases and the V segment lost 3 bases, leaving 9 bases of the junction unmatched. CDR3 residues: CASSDPGLATLTQYF. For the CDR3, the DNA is TGCGCCAGCAGTGACCCGGGACTAGCTACTCTTACGCAGTATTTT.

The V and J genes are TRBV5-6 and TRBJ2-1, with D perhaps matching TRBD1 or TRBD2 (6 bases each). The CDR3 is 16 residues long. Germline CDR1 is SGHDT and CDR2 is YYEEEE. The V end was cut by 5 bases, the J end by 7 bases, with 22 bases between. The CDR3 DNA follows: TGTGCCAGCAGTCCTCGGGTGGGGGGCGCGCGGAATGAGCAGTTCTTC. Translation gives CASSPRVGGARNEQFF.

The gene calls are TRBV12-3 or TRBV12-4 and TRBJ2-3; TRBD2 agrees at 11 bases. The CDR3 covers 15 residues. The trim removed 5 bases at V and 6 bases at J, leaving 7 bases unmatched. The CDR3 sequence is CASSISGGAMDTQYF. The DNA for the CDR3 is TGTGCCAGCAGTATTAGCGGGGGGGCCATGGATACGCAGTATTTT.

In DNA, the CDR3 is TGTGCCAGCTCACCCGGACTCCTGGATAGGCCTGAAGCTTTCTTT. Translated, it gives CASSPGLLDRPEAFF. The rearrangement joins TRBV18 to TRBJ1-1; no clear D gene. V lost 3 bases and J lost 6, with 17 bases in between. Looked up from germline, CDR1 is KGHSH and CDR2 is LQKENI. This CDR3 contains 15 residues. Drawing the rest from reference TRBV18 and TRBJ1-1, the complete variable domain is NAGVMQNPRHLVRRRGQEARLRCSPMKGHSHVYWYRQLPEEGLKFMVYLQKENIIDESGMPKERFSAEFPKEGPSILRIQQVVRGDSAAYFCASSPGLLDRPEAFFGQGTRLTVV.

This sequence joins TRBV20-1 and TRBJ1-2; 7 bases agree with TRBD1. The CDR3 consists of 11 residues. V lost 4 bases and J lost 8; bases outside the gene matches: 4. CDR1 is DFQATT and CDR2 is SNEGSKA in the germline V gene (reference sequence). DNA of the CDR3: TGCAGTGCTAAGGGACAGCAGGGCTACACCTTC. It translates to CSAKGQQGYTF.

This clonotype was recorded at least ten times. The CDR3 region is CASSLGAAYNEQFF. For the CDR3, the DNA is TGTGCCAGCAGCTTAGGGGCGGCCTACAATGAGCAGTTCTTC. V gene TRBV11-3 combines with J gene TRBJ2-1, with unresolved D. CDR1 is SGHNT and CDR2 is YENEEA in the germline V gene. The V and J ends lost 1 base and 2 bases respectively, with 6 bases between them. The length of the CDR3 is 14 residues. Full variable domain (outside the CDR3, taken from reference TRBV11-3 and TRBJ2-1): EAGVVQSPRYKIIEKKQPVAFWCNPISGHNTLYWYLQNLGQGPELLIRYENEEAVDDSQLPKDRFSAERLKGVDSTLKIQPAELGDSAVYLCASSLGAAYNEQFFGPGTRLTVL.

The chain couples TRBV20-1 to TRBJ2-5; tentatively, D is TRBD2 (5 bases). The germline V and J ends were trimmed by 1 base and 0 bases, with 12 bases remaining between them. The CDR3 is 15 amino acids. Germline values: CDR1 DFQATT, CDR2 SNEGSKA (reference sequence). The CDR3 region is CSARGRWADQETQYF. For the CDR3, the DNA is TGCAGTGCTAGAGGGAGGTGGGCGGACCAAGAGACCCAGTACTTC.

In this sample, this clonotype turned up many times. Written as DNA, the CDR3 is TGCGCCAGCAGCCCTATTAGTGGACAGGGGGCACGCACCGGGGAGCTGTTTTTT. Protein sequence: CASSPISGQGARTGELFF. The V call is TRBV4-1, the J call TRBJ2-2; 11 nucleotides agree with TRBD1. Looked up from germline, CDR1 is MGHRA and CDR2 is YSYEKL. The CDR3 has 18 residues. V shed 4 bases, J shed 4 bases, and the junction held 11 bases outside the gene matches.

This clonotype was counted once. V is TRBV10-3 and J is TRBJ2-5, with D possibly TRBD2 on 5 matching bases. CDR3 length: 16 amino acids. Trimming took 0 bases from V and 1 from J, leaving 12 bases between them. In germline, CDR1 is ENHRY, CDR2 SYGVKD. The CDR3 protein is CAISESGRGGQETQYF. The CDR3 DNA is TGTGCCATCAGTGAGTCAGGGAGAGGAGGCCAAGAGACCCAGTACTTC.

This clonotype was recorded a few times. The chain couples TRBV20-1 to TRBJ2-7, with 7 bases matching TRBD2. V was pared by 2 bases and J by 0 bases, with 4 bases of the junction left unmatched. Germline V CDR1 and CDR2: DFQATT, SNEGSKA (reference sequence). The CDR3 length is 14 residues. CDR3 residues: CSARTAGSSYEQYF. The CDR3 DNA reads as TGCAGTGCTAGAACAGCGGGGAGCTCCTACGAGCAGTACTTC.

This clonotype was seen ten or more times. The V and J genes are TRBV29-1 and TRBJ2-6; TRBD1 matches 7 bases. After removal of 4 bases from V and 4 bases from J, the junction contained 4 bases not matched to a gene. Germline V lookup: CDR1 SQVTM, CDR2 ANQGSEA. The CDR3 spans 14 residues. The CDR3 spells CSVGRGQGANVLTF. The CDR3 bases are TGCAGCGTTGGAAGGGGGCAAGGGGCCAACGTCCTGACTTTC.

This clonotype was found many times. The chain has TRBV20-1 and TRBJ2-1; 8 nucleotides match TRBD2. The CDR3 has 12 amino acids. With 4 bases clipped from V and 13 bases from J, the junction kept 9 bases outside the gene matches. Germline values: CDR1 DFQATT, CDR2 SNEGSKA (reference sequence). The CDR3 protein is CSATRGGHEQFF. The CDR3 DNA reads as TGCAGTGCTACCCGGGGGGGGCACGAACAGTTCTTC.

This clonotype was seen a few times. As DNA, the CDR3 is TGTGCCAGCAGTTTATACAGCACCTACGAGCAGTACTTC. Translating gives CASSLYSTYEQYF. The rearrangement links TRBV12-3 or TRBV12-4 to TRBJ2-7; D not resolved. The V end lost 2 bases, the J end lost 2 bases, and 7 bases lay between the germline ends. The length of the CDR3 is 13 residues.

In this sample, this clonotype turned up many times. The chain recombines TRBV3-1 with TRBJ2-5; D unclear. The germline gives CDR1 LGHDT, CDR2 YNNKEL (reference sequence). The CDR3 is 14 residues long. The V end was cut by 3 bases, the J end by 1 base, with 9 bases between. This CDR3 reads CASSQAAAQETQYF. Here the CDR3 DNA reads TGTGCCAGCAGCCAGGCTGCGGCCCAAGAGACCCAGTACTTC.

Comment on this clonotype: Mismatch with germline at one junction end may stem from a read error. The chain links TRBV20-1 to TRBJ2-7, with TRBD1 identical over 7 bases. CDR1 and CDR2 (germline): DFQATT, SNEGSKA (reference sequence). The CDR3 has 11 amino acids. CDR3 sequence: CSARDEGGINF. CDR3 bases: TGCAGTGCTAGAGACGAAGGGGGCATAAACTTC.

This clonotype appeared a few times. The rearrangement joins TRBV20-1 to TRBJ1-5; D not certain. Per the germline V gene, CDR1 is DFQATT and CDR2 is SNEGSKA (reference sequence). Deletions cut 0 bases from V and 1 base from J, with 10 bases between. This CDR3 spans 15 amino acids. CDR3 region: CSARDPTDSNQPQHF. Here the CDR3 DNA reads TGCAGTGCTAGAGATCCCACAGACAGCAATCAGCCCCAGCATTTT.

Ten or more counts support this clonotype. CDR3 amino acids: CATSGPPGTQYF. The CDR3 DNA is TGTGCCACCTCCGGCCCGCCCGGTACGCAGTATTTT. The chain has TRBV24-1 and TRBJ2-3, with D unresolved. With 9 bases removed from V and 8 bases from J, the gap between germline ends came to 14 bases. The CDR3 spans 12 residues. From germline, CDR1 is KGHDR and CDR2 SFDVKD.

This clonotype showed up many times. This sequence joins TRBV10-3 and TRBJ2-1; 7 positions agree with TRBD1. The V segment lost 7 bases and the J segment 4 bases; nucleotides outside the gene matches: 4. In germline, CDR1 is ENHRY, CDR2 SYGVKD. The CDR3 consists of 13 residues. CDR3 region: CAITWDRYNEQFF. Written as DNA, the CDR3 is TGTGCCATCACCTGGGACAGATACAATGAGCAGTTCTTC.

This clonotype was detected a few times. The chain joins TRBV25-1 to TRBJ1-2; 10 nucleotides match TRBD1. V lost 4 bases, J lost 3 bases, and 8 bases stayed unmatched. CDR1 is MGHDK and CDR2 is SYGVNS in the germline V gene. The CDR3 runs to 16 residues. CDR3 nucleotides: TGTGCCAGCAGTGCAACTGCCGGGACAGGGGACTATGGCTACACCTTC. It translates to CASSATAGTGDYGYTF.

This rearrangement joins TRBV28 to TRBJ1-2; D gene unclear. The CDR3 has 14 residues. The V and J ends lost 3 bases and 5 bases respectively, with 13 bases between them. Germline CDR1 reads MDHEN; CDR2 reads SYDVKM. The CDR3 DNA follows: TGTGCCAGCAGTTTCCCCTCGCCGGGGTATGGCTACACCTTC. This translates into CASSFPSPGYGYTF.